Listed below are T cell receptor beta chains from one sample, sequenced in a study of cytomegalovirus exposure and HLA in healthy donors. Using immunoSEQ multiplex PCR, the repertoire was profiled, and TCRdb retains in-frame clones only, with some absent. The data contain 100,000 to 150,000 clones, 82% of them singletons. The sample was PBMCs. These receptor sequences come from a boy aged 10-17 years in good health and CMV-seronegative. Both conserved end residues are part of each CDR3. The D gene is left open where the match is weak. A row's size may be missing; if present it is once, few, many or a size class.

d_gene	v_gene	abundance	j_gene	CDR3nt	CDR3aa
TRBD2	TRBV19	.	TRBJ2-3	TGTGCCAGTAGTAGTGGAGCGGGAGGGAGCGCAGATACGCAGTATTTT	CASSSGAGGSADTQYF
.	TRBV6-1	.	TRBJ2-7	TGTGCCAGCAGTGGCTACAGGGTCGAGCGGTACTTC	CASSGYRVERYF
TRBD2	TRBV11-3	.	TRBJ2-1	TGTGCCAGCAGCCCCGGGACTAGCGGGACCGACAATGAGCAGTTCTTC	CASSPGTSGTDNEQFF
.	TRBV7-3	.	TRBJ2-3	TGTGCCAGCAGCTCCGGACAACCACAAAATACGCAGTATTTT	CASSSGQPQNTQYF
.	TRBV30	.	TRBJ1-3	TGTGCCTGGAGCGCTCTCGACAGGAGCTCTGGAAACACCATATATTTT	CAWSALDRSSGNTIYF
.	TRBV10-3	.	TRBJ1-2	TGTGCCATCAGTGGACAGTCTCACGGCTACACCTTC	CAISGQSHGYTF
.	TRBV30	.	TRBJ2-1	TGTGCCTGGAGTGTACGGAATGAGCAGTTCTTC	CAWSVRNEQFF
.	TRBV2	few	TRBJ1-5	TGTGCCAGCAGTGAAGCTAAACAGGGCAATCAGCCCCAGCATTTT	CASSEAKQGNQPQHF
.	TRBV7-3	.	TRBJ1-1	TGTGCCAGCAGCCTTACCCGGGACTCCCTTACTGAAGCTTTCTTT	CASSLTRDSLTEAFF
.	TRBV1	.	TRBJ2-1	TGCACCAGCAGCCAAACCCCGACGGGACTAGCGGGAGAGGACGCTGAGCAGTTCTTC	CTSSQTPTGLAGEDAEQFF
TRBD1	TRBV7-9	.	TRBJ2-2	TGTGCCAGCAGCTACCACAGGGGTTCGGACACCGGGGAGCTGTTTTTT	CASSYHRGSDTGELFF
.	TRBV11-2	.	TRBJ1-1	TGTGCCAGCAGCCGCCGGGGGGGGCTGGAAACTGAAGCTTTCTTT	CASSRRGGLETEAFF
.	TRBV4-1	.	TRBJ2-5	TGCGCCAGCAGCCAAGACCGAGGAGAGACCCAGTACTTC	CASSQDRGETQYF
.	TRBV6-5	.	TRBJ2-5	TGTGCCAGCAGTTGTCGGAGGGGAACACAAGAGACCCAGTACTTC	CASSCRRGTQETQYF
TRBD1	TRBV2	few	TRBJ1-1	TGTGCCAGCAGTGAAGCAACAGGGGGGGCTGAAGCTTTCTTT	CASSEATGGAEAFF
TRBD1	TRBV4-3	.	TRBJ1-1	TGCGCCAGCAGCCAAAACAGGGGCCTCAACACTGAAGCTTTCTTT	CASSQNRGLNTEAFF
TRBD1	TRBV2	.	TRBJ1-2	TGTGCCAGCAGTGGACAGGGGAATCGCTATGGCTACACCTTC	CASSGQGNRYGYTF
TRBD1	TRBV19	once	TRBJ1-1	TGTGCCAGTAGGGTCCAGGGGGGGAACACTGAAGCTTTCTTT	CASRVQGGNTEAFF